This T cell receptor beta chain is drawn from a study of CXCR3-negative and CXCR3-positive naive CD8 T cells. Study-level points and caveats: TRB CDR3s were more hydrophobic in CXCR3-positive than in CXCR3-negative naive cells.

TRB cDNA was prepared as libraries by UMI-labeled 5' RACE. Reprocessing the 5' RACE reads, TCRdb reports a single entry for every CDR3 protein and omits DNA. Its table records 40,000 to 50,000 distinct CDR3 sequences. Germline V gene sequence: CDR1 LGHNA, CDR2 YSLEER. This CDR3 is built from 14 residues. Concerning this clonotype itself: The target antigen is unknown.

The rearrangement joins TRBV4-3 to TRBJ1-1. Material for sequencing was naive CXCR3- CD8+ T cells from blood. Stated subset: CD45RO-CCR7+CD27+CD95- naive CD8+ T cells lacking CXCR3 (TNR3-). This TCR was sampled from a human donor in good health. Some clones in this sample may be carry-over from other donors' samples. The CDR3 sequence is CASSQNLEGVRAFF.